These T cell receptor beta chains were read from a single sample in a study of post-analysis software for immune sequencing data. MiXCR was run by TCRdb on the PCR reads, yielding one entry per CDR3 protein. Here the sample spans fewer than 850,000 distinct CDR3 sequences, 30% being singletons. The material sequenced was blood. These receptors were taken from a girl aged 10 to 17 with multiple sclerosis. Each CDR3 is given with its conserved first and last residue. The order of the fields is J gene, D gene, clone size, V gene, CDR3 protein, CDR3 DNA. The D gene is left open where the match is weak. Expanded clones get a size class; other rows say once, few or many, or leave the size out.

J gene: TRBJ1-1
D gene: NA
clone size: NA
V gene: TRBV5-1
CDR3 protein: CASSLVGDTEAFF
CDR3 DNA: TGCGCCAGCAGCTTGGTGGGGGACACTGAAGCTTTCTTT

J gene: TRBJ1-5
D gene: NA
clone size: NA
V gene: TRBV12-3/TRBV12-4
CDR3 protein: CASTDRQGNQPQHF
CDR3 DNA: TGTGCCAGCACCGACCGACAGGGCAATCAGCCCCAGCATTTT

J gene: TRBJ2-5
D gene: NA
clone size: NA
V gene: TRBV5-1
CDR3 protein: CASSPGRRSQETQYF
CDR3 DNA: TGCGCCAGCAGCCCTGGTCGGCGGAGCCAAGAGACCCAGTACTTC

J gene: TRBJ2-3
D gene: NA
clone size: NA
V gene: TRBV4-3
CDR3 protein: CASSQGLRVTSTDTQYF
CDR3 DNA: TGCGCCAGCAGCCAGGGGCTTCGAGTTACTAGCACAGATACGCAGTATTTT

J gene: TRBJ2-6
D gene: NA
clone size: few
V gene: TRBV6-5
CDR3 protein: CASSYGTSGANVLTF
CDR3 DNA: TGTGCCAGCAGTTACGGGACCTCTGGGGCCAACGTCCTGACTTTC

J gene: TRBJ1-1
D gene: TRBD1
clone size: NA
V gene: TRBV6-6
CDR3 protein: CASKETGENTEAFF
CDR3 DNA: TGTGCCAGCAAAGAGACAGGGGAGAACACTGAAGCTTTCTTT

J gene: TRBJ2-1
D gene: NA
clone size: NA
V gene: TRBV20-1
CDR3 protein: CSARRPVAYNEQFF
CDR3 DNA: TGCAGTGCTAGAAGGCCTGTGGCCTACAATGAGCAGTTCTTC

J gene: TRBJ2-3
D gene: NA
clone size: many
V gene: TRBV10-3
CDR3 protein: CATRGGSDTQYF
CDR3 DNA: TGTGCCACGAGAGGGGGGTCAGATACGCAGTATTTT

J gene: TRBJ1-2
D gene: NA
clone size: NA
V gene: TRBV7-2
CDR3 protein: CASSLGQPYYTF
CDR3 DNA: TGTGCCAGCAGCCTTGGACAGCCCTACTACACCTTC

J gene: TRBJ2-4
D gene: NA
clone size: few
V gene: TRBV10-3
CDR3 protein: CASIKASGPPKGLAKNIQYF
CDR3 DNA: TGTGCCAGCATAAAAGCCTCGGGACCTCCCAAGGGTCTAGCCAAAAACATTCAGTACTTC

J gene: TRBJ1-2
D gene: NA
clone size: few
V gene: TRBV6-2/TRBV6-3
CDR3 protein: CASSQSLSSSSSAYGYTF
CDR3 DNA: TGTGCCAGCAGTCAAAGCCTGAGTTCATCCTCGTCGGCCTATGGCTACACCTTC

J gene: TRBJ2-1
D gene: NA
clone size: once
V gene: TRBV5-1
CDR3 protein: CASSLVGGLDNEQFF
CDR3 DNA: TGCGCCAGCAGCTTGGTCGGGGGCTTGGACAATGAGCAGTTCTTC

J gene: TRBJ2-7
D gene: NA
clone size: NA
V gene: TRBV21-1
CDR3 protein: CASSNTPSRAYEQHF
CDR3 DNA: TGTGCCAGCAGCAATACCCCTAGCAGGGCCTACGAGCAGCACTTC

J gene: TRBJ2-3
D gene: NA
clone size: NA
V gene: TRBV6-4
CDR3 protein: CASSFTGLTDTQYF
CDR3 DNA: TGTGCCAGCAGTTTTACAGGGCTCACAGATACGCAGTATTTT

J gene: TRBJ2-4
D gene: TRBD1
clone size: NA
V gene: TRBV20-1
CDR3 protein: CSAQGIVAKNIQYF
CDR3 DNA: TGCAGTGCACAGGGGATAGTAGCCAAAAACATTCAGTACTTC

J gene: TRBJ2-1
D gene: TRBD2
clone size: once
V gene: TRBV20-1
CDR3 protein: CSAGGTSTYNEQFF
CDR3 DNA: TGCAGTGCTGGAGGGACTAGCACCTACAATGAGCAGTTCTTC

J gene: TRBJ2-1
D gene: NA
clone size: NA
V gene: TRBV12-5
CDR3 protein: CASGLVTSRRRNEQFF
CDR3 DNA: TGTGCTAGTGGTTTGGTAACTAGCAGGAGAAGGAATGAGCAGTTCTTC

J gene: TRBJ2-1
D gene: NA
clone size: NA
V gene: TRBV3-1
CDR3 protein: CASSQDLGQDSYNEQFF
CDR3 DNA: TGTGCCAGCAGCCAAGATCTGGGGCAAGACTCCTACAATGAGCAGTTCTTC

J gene: TRBJ2-1
D gene: TRBD2
clone size: few
V gene: TRBV10-1
CDR3 protein: CAPTSGRYNEQFF
CDR3 DNA: TGCGCCCCTACTAGCGGGAGGTACAATGAGCAGTTCTTC

J gene: TRBJ2-1
D gene: NA
clone size: NA
V gene: TRBV29-1
CDR3 protein: CSVEGSGSYNEQFF
CDR3 DNA: TGCAGCGTTGAAGGTTCAGGATCCTACAATGAGCAGTTCTTC

J gene: TRBJ2-3
D gene: NA
clone size: NA
V gene: TRBV14
CDR3 protein: CASSQEGTGEPGDTQYF
CDR3 DNA: TGTGCCAGCAGCCAAGAAGGAACGGGGGAACCCGGCGATACGCAGTATTTT

J gene: TRBJ2-7
D gene: NA
clone size: NA
V gene: TRBV10-3
CDR3 protein: CAIAPGHSVNYVQYF
CDR3 DNA: TGTGCCATCGCACCCGGACACTCGGTAAACTACGTGCAGTACTTC

J gene: TRBJ2-1
D gene: NA
clone size: few
V gene: TRBV7-9
CDR3 protein: CASSLVSPDRYSYNEQFF
CDR3 DNA: TGTGCCAGCAGCTTAGTCTCACCCGACCGATACTCCTACAATGAGCAGTTCTTC

J gene: TRBJ1-4
D gene: NA
clone size: NA
V gene: TRBV18
CDR3 protein: CASSARGDNEKLFF
CDR3 DNA: TGTGCCAGCTCAGCGAGAGGAGATAATGAAAAACTGTTTTTT

J gene: TRBJ1-6
D gene: NA
clone size: NA
V gene: TRBV15
CDR3 protein: CATSRDPGAANSPLHF
CDR3 DNA: TGTGCCACCAGCAGAGATCCGGGGGCAGCTAATTCACCCCTCCACTTT

J gene: TRBJ2-4
D gene: TRBD2
clone size: NA
V gene: TRBV7-8
CDR3 protein: CASSFTQAGGIQYF
CDR3 DNA: TGTGCCAGCAGCTTTACGCAGGCGGGGGGCATTCAGTACTTC

J gene: TRBJ1-1
D gene: TRBD1
clone size: few
V gene: TRBV10-3
CDR3 protein: CATTGEGGTEAFF
CDR3 DNA: TGTGCCACGACAGGGGAGGGGGGGACTGAAGCTTTCTTT

J gene: TRBJ2-7
D gene: NA
clone size: NA
V gene: TRBV12-3/TRBV12-4
CDR3 protein: CASSLGTVAYEQYF
CDR3 DNA: TGTGCCAGCAGTTTAGGGACAGTGGCCTACGAGCAGTACTTC

J gene: TRBJ2-7
D gene: NA
clone size: NA
V gene: TRBV5-8
CDR3 protein: CASSWVVVPYEQYF
CDR3 DNA: TGTGCCAGCAGCTGGGTGGTTGTCCCCTACGAGCAGTACTTC

J gene: TRBJ2-7
D gene: NA
clone size: NA
V gene: TRBV7-9
CDR3 protein: CASTTTRSYEQYF
CDR3 DNA: TGTGCCAGCACTACCACCCGATCCTACGAGCAGTACTTC